This entry lists 24 T cell receptor beta chains sequenced from one sample in a study of CD8 T cells in ankylosing spondylitis. Overall study results and limits: A TCR beta motif made of several highly homologous variants seemed typical of ankylosing spondylitis blood.

Antigens of these TCRs are unknown. TCRdb reprocessed the 5' RACE reads via MiXCR and lists one record per CDR3 protein. The data show some 840,000 distinct CDR3 sequences, roughly 10% seen once. Sequencing input: blood, either unsorted or a sorted T cell fraction (not recorded which). The receptors come from a male donor with ankylosing spondylitis.

CDR3 sequence reads: CSALNLAGGVTGELFF. DNA for the CDR3: TGCAGTGCTCTGAATCTAGCGGGAGGTGTCACCGGGGAGCTGTTTTTT. This sequence joins TRBV20-1 and TRBJ2-2; 11 bases line up with TRBD2. CDR3 length: 16 residues. The germline gives CDR1 DFQATT, CDR2 SNEGSKA (reference sequence). V was pared by 5 bases and J by 4 bases, with 9 bases of the junction left unmatched.

This chain links TRBV20-1 with TRBJ2-1, with a weak D call TRBD2 (5 bases). Per the germline V gene, CDR1 is DFQATT and CDR2 is SNEGSKA (reference sequence). The ends were cut back, 6 bases at V and 3 bases at J, with 24 bases in the middle. This CDR3 comprises 17 residues. The CDR3 DNA sequence: TGCAGTGCCAACTTTTTTTCTAGCACGGGTGTCTACAATGAGCAGTTCTTC. It codes for CSANFFSSTGVYNEQFF.

Here the CDR3 DNA reads TGCAGTGCTCGGCCGGTAGCGGGGCCCAATGAGCAGTTCTTC. Residues: CSARPVAGPNEQFF. The V gene is TRBV20-1, the J gene TRBJ2-1, with 8 bases aligning to TRBD2. Germline CDR1 reads DFQATT; CDR2 reads SNEGSKA (reference sequence). V shed 5 bases, J shed 6 bases, and the junction held 9 bases outside the gene matches. This CDR3 spans 14 amino acids.

This chain joins TRBV20-1 and TRBJ2-7; 11 nucleotides match TRBD2. CDR3 length equals 15 residues. Germline assignment: CDR1 DFQATT and CDR2 SNEGSKA (reference sequence). With 3 bases clipped from V and 0 bases from J, the junction kept 4 bases outside the gene matches. The CDR3 DNA sequence: TGCAGTGCTAGTCCACTAGCGGGAGACTCCTACGAGCAGTACTTC. It specifies CSASPLAGDSYEQYF.

This clonotype was seen at least ten times. The chain recombines TRBV20-1 with TRBJ2-1, with TRBD1 identical over 8 bases. The germline V gene encodes CDR1 DFQATT and CDR2 SNEGSKA (reference sequence). The CDR3 has 14 amino acids. J was trimmed by 7 bases and V by 0 bases; bases with no gene match: 5. CDR3 loop: CSARERYRGNEQFF. The CDR3 nucleotides are TGCAGTGCTAGAGAAAGGTACAGGGGGAATGAGCAGTTCTTC.

This clonotype has a handful of counts. CDR3 protein: CASRIGLAGGTDTQYF. CDR3 in DNA: TGTGCCAGCAGAATCGGACTAGCGGGAGGCACAGATACGCAGTATTTT. The chain links TRBV12-3 or TRBV12-4 to TRBJ2-3; 13 bases match TRBD2. This CDR3 spans 16 amino acids. Trimming removed 6 bases from V and 1 base from J; junction bases left unmatched: 4.

This clonotype was recorded a few times. V usage is TRBV7-9 and J usage is TRBJ2-2; TRBD1 agrees at 8 bases. Germline V lookup: CDR1 SEHNR, CDR2 FQNEAQ (reference sequence). The CDR3 consists of 15 residues. The V and J ends lost 2 bases and 7 bases, in that order; junction bases with no gene match: 6. The CDR3: CASSLPGGEYGELFF. In nucleotides, the CDR3 is TGTGCCAGCAGCTTACCAGGGGGCGAATACGGGGAGCTGTTTTTT.

This clonotype came up many times. The rearrangement uses TRBV7-2 and TRBJ2-7, with D possibly being TRBD1 (5 bases). This CDR3 comprises 15 residues. Germline CDR1 is SGHTA and CDR2 is FQGNSA. V dropped 2 bases and J dropped 7 bases, with 18 bases sitting between them. The chain's CDR3 is CASSLNLVQGGEQYF. The CDR3 DNA reads TGTGCCAGCAGCTTAAATCTTGTCCAGGGTGGAGAGCAGTACTTC. Supplemented by reference TRBV7-2 and TRBJ2-7, the full variable domain reads GAGVSQSPSNKVTEKGKDVELRCDPISGHTALYWYRQSLGQGLEFLIYFQGNSAPDKSGLPSDRFSAERTGGSVSTLTIQRTQQEDSAVYLCASSLNLVQGGEQYFGPGTRLTVT.

This clonotype was counted between two and nine times. The CDR3 sequence: CSARGAGGPREQFF. DNA for the CDR3: TGCAGTGCTAGAGGAGCGGGAGGTCCCCGTGAGCAGTTCTTC. This chain links TRBV20-1 with TRBJ2-1, with 9 bases identical to TRBD2. Germline-derived CDR1 and CDR2 are DFQATT and SNEGSKA (reference sequence). V lost 1 base, J lost 9 bases, and 7 bases stayed unmatched. CDR3 size: 14 residues.

This sequence joins TRBV15 and TRBJ2-7; D ambiguous. The CDR3 is 14 residues long. The V and J ends lost 0 bases and 1 base respectively, with 7 bases between them. Germline values: CDR1 LNHNV, CDR2 YYDKDF (reference sequence). CDR3 DNA sequence: TGTGCCACCAGCAGAGATCCTGCGTCCTACGAGCAGTACTTC. Its translation is CATSRDPASYEQYF.

There are many counts of this clonotype. The chain recombines TRBV27 with TRBJ2-7; tentatively, D is TRBD2 (6 bases). Germline V gene sequence: CDR1 MNHEY, CDR2 SMNVEV (reference sequence). Trimming cost V 1 base and J 3 bases, with 13 bases left between them. The CDR3 is 15 amino acids. The CDR3 nucleotides are TGTGCCAGCAGTTTATTTAGCCAGGAGGGCTACGAGCAGTACTTC. As protein: CASSLFSQEGYEQYF.

This clonotype came up a few times. The gene calls are TRBV4-3 and TRBJ2-7, with D uncertain. This CDR3 is 17 amino acids long. CDR1 and CDR2 (germline): LGHNA, YSLEER. V was pared by 1 base and J by 1 base, with 17 bases between. The CDR3 region has the DNA TGCGCCAGCAGCCAAGCTCTATCCGGTCTCGGTTCCTACGAGCAGTACTTC. This sequence encodes CASSQALSGLGSYEQYF.

This sequence joins TRBV24-1 and TRBJ1-5; D is unresolved. Trimming removed 0 bases at V and 4 bases at J, with 6 bases between. There are 14 residues in the CDR3. Looked up from germline, CDR1 is KGHDR and CDR2 is SFDVKD. The CDR3 DNA sequence: TGTGCCACCAGTGATTTGACCGCAAATCAGCCCCAGCATTTT. It translates to CATSDLTANQPQHF.

Here the CDR3 DNA reads TGCGCCAGCAGCCAAACGGGACAGGCTACCTATGGCTACACCTTC. Translated: CASSQTGQATYGYTF. This chain joins TRBV4-3 and TRBJ1-2; 8 nucleotides agree with TRBD1. After removal of 2 bases from V and 4 bases from J, the junction contained 6 bases not matched to a gene. The CDR3 is 15 amino acids. Germline lookup yields CDR1 LGHNA and CDR2 YSLEER.

The V gene is TRBV6-5, the J gene TRBJ2-2; D is uncertain. Trimming left V 2 bases short and J 4 bases short, with 5 bases between. This CDR3 is built from 13 residues. Germline assignment: CDR1 MNHEY and CDR2 SVGAGI. The CDR3 reads CASSYPGTGELFF. DNA of the CDR3: TGTGCCAGCAGTTACCCAGGCACCGGGGAGCTGTTTTTT.

The chain is built from TRBV28 and TRBJ1-2; 7 nucleotides agree with TRBD1. J gave up 8 bases and V 7 bases, and 7 bases lay outside the gene matches. The CDR3 extends over 12 amino acids. Germline CDR1 is MDHEN and CDR2 is SYDVKM. The chain's CDR3 is CASISQGGGYTF. As DNA, the CDR3 is TGTGCCAGCATTTCTCAGGGGGGCGGCTACACCTTC.

On this clonotype itself: The junction departs from germline at one end; a sequencing error may be responsible. The gene calls are TRBV11-2 and TRBJ2-7; 10 nucleotides line up with TRBD1. Looked up from germline, CDR1 is SGHAT and CDR2 is FQNNGV. The CDR3 contains 13 residues. CDR3 sequence reads: CASSLIGTGAISF. The CDR3 region has the DNA TGTGCCAGCAGCTTAATAGGGACAGGGGCCATTTCCTTC.

This clonotype was seen only a few times. The chain is built from TRBV19 and TRBJ1-5; D remains ambiguous. Trimming left V 2 bases short and J 5 bases short, with 4 bases between. Germline V gene sequence: CDR1 LNHDA, CDR2 SQIVND (reference sequence). The CDR3 extends over 12 amino acids. CDR3 sequence (DNA): TGTGCCAGTAGTATATGGGATCAGCCCCAGCATTTT. Its translation is CASSIWDQPQHF.

In this sample, this clonotype turned up a few times. The chain uses TRBV20-1 and TRBJ2-3; 7 nucleotides line up with TRBD2. The CDR3 is made up of 18 amino acids. The germline V gene has CDR1 DFQATT and CDR2 SNEGSKA (reference sequence). After removal of 0 bases from V and 0 bases from J, the junction contained 12 bases not matched to a gene. The CDR3 nucleotides are TGCAGTGCTAGAGATGGTTCAGCGGGGCGCCTTAGCACAGATACGCAGTATTTT. Amino acid sequence: CSARDGSAGRLSTDTQYF.

The gene calls are TRBV20-1 and TRBJ2-7; TRBD1 matches 9 bases. Germline lookup yields CDR1 DFQATT and CDR2 SNEGSKA (reference sequence). The CDR3 sequence is 15 residues long. The trim removed 0 bases at V and 3 bases at J, leaving 6 bases unmatched. The DNA for the CDR3 is TGCAGTGCTAGAGATTGGGGACAGGGACACTACGAGCAGTACTTC. Encoded protein: CSARDWGQGHYEQYF.

The chain recombines TRBV27 with TRBJ2-3, with TRBD1 as a possible D gene (5 bases). The CDR3 length is 16 residues. V lost 0 bases, J lost 3 bases, and 13 bases lay in between. Germline-derived CDR1 and CDR2 are MNHEY and SMNVEV (reference sequence). In DNA form, the CDR3 reads TGTGCCAGCAGTTTATCGAAGCGCAGGGTGACAGATACGCAGTATTTT. This gives the protein CASSLSKRRVTDTQYF.

J is TRBJ1-6 and V is TRBV20-1, with D unresolved. The germline V and J ends were trimmed by 5 bases and 2 bases, with 7 bases remaining between them. CDR1 is DFQATT and CDR2 is SNEGSKA in the germline V gene (reference sequence). The CDR3 is made up of 13 amino acids. This CDR3 reads CSALLTYNSPLHF. The CDR3 coding sequence is TGCAGTGCTCTGTTAACCTATAATTCACCCCTCCACTTT.

This clonotype was seen ten or more times. The chain is built from TRBV20-1 and TRBJ2-7; TRBD1 might be the D (6 bases). V was trimmed by 2 bases and J by 2 bases, leaving 10 bases between them. From germline, CDR1 is DFQATT and CDR2 SNEGSKA (reference sequence). This CDR3 is 13 amino acids long. The CDR3 DNA reads TGCAGTGCTAGACAGGGGTGGACCTACGAGCAGTACTTC. It specifies CSARQGWTYEQYF.

The V gene is TRBV20-1, the J gene TRBJ1-5; a weak D match, TRBD1 (6 bases). Trimming stripped 6 bases from V and 3 bases from J, with 12 bases between. Looked up from germline, CDR1 is DFQATT and CDR2 is SNEGSKA (reference sequence). This CDR3 has 13 residues. The CDR3 sequence: CSAGTPPNQPQHF. CDR3 DNA: TGCAGTGCCGGGACACCGCCCAATCAGCCCCAGCATTTT.